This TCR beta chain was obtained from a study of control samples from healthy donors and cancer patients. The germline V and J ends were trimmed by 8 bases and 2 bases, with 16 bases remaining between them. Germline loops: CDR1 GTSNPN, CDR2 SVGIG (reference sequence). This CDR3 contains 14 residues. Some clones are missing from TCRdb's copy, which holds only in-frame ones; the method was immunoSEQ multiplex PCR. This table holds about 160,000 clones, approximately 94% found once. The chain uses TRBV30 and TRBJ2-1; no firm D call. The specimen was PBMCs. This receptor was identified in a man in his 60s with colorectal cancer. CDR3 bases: TGTGCCACGTCCGGCGGAACCACCTACAATGAGCAGTTCTTC. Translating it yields CATSGGTTYNEQFF.